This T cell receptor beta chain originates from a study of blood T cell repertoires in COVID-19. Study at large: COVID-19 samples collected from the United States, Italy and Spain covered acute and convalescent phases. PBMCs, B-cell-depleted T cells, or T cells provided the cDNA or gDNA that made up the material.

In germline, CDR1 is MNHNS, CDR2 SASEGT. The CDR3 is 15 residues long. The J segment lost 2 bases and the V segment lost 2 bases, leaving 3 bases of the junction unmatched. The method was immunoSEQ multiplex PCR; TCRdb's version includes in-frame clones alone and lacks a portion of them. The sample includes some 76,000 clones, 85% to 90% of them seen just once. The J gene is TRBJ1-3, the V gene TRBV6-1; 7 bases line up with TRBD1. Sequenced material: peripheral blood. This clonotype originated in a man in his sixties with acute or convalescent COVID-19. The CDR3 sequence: CASSEQQGAGNTIYF. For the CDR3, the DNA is TGTGCCAGCAGTGAACAGCAGGGGGCTGGAAACACCATATATTTT.